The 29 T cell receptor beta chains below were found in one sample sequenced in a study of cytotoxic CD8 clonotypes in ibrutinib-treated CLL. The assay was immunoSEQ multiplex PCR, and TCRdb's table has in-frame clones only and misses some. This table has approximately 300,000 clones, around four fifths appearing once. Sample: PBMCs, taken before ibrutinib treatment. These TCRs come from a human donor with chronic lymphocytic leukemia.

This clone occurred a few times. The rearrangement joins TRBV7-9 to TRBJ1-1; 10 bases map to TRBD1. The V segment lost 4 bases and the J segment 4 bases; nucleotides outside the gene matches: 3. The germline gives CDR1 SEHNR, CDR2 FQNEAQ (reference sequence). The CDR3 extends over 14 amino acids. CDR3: CASSSGQGFTEAFF. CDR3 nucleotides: TGTGCCAGCAGCTCGGGACAGGGGTTCACTGAAGCTTTCTTT.

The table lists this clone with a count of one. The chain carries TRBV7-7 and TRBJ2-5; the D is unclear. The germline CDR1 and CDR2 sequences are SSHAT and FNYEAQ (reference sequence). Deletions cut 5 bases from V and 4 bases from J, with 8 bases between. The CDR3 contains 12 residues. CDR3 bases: TGTGCCAGCAGCGGGGTCGGAGAGACCCAGTACTTC. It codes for CASSGVGETQYF.

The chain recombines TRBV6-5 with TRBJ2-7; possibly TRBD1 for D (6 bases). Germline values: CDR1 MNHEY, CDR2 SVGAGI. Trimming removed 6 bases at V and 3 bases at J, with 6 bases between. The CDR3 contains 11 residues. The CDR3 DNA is TGTGCCAGCAGACAGGGCTACGAGCAGTACTTC. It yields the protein CASRQGYEQYF.

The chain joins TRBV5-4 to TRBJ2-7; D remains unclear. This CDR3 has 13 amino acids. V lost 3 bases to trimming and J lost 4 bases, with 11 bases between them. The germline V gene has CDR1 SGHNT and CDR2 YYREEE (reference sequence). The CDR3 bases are TGTGCCAGCAGCTCTTCACCTTATTACGAGCAGTACTTC. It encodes CASSSSPYYEQYF.

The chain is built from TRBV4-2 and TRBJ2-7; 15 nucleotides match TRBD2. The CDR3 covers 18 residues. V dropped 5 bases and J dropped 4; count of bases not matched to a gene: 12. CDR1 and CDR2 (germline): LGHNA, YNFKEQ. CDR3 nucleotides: TGTGCCAGCAGCTTGGGACTAGCGGGAGGCCCTGCCTTTTACGAGCAGTACTTC. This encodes CASSLGLAGGPAFYEQYF.

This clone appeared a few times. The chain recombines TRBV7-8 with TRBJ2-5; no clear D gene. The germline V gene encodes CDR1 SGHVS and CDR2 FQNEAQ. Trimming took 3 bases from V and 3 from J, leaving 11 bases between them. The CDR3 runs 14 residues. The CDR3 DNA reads TGTGCCAGCAGCTTCGCCTTCGGCAAAGAGACCCAGTACTTC. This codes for CASSFAFGKETQYF. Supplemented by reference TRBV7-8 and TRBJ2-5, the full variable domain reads GAGVSQSPRYKVAKRGQDVALRCDPISGHVSLFWYQQALGQGPEFLTYFQNEAQLDKSGLPSDRFFAERPEGSVSTLKIQRTQQEDSAVYLCASSFAFGKETQYFGPGTRLLVL.

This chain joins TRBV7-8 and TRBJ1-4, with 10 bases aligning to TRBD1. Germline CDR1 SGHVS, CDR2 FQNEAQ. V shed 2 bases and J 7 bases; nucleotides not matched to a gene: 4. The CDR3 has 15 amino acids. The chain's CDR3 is CASSLRGTGAEKLFF. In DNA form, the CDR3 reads TGTGCCAGCAGCTTAAGGGGGACAGGGGCTGAAAAACTGTTTTTT.

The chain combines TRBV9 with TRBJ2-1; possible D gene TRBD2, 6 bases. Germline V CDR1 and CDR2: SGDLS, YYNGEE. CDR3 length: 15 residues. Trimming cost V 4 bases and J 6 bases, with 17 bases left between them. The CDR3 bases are TGTGCCAGCAGCCCCCGGGAGACGTTCTCCAATGAGCAGTTCTTC. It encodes CASSPRETFSNEQFF.

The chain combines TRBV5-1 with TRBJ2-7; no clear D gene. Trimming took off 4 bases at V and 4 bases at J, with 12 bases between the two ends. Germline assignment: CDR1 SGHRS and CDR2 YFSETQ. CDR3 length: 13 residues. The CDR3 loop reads CASSAGGFYEQYF. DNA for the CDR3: TGCGCCAGCAGCGCCGGTGGTTTTTACGAGCAGTACTTC. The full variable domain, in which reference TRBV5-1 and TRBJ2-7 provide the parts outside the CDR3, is KAGVTQTPRYLIKTRGQQVTLSCSPISGHRSVSWYQQTPGQGLQFLFEYFSETQRNKGNFPGRFSGRQFSNSRSEMNVSTLELGDSALYLCASSAGGFYEQYFGPGTRLTVT.

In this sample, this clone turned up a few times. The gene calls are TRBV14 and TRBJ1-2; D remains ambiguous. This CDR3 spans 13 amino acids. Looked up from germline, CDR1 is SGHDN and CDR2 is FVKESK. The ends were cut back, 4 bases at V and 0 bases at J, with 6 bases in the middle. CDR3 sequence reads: CASSPTTNYGYTF. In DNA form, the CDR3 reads TGTGCCAGCAGCCCTACAACTAACTATGGCTACACCTTC.

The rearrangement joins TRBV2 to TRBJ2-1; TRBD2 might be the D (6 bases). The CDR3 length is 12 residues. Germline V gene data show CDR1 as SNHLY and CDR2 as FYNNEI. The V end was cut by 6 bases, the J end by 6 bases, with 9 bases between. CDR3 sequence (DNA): TGTGCCAGCAGGCGGGACTCCAATGAGCAGTTCTTC. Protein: CASRRDSNEQFF.

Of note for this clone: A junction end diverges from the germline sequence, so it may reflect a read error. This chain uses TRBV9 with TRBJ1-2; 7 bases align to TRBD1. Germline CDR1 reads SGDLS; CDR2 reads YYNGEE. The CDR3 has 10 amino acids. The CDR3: CASSAQQGLF. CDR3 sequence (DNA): TGTGCCAGCAGCGCTCAACAGGGGCTCTTC.

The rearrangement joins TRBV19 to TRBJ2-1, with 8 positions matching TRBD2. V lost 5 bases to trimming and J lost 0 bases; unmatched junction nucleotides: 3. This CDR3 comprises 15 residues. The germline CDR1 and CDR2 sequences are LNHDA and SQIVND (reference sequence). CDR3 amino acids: CASSEGTSSYNEQFF. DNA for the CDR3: TGTGCCAGTAGTGAAGGGACTAGCTCCTACAATGAGCAGTTCTTC.

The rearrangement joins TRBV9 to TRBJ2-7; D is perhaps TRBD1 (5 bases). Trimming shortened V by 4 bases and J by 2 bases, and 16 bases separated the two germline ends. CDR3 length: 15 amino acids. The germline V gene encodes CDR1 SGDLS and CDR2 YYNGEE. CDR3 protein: CASSPADSGTYEQYF. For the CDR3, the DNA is TGTGCCAGCAGCCCTGCCGACTCAGGGACCTACGAGCAGTACTTC.

As DNA, the CDR3 is TGTGCCAGCAAACCTCAGGACAGGGGGGGCAATGAGCAGTTCTTC. Residues: CASKPQDRGGNEQFF. This chain connects TRBV9 to TRBJ2-1, with 10 bases identical to TRBD1. CDR1 SGDLS and CDR2 YYNGEE come from the germline V gene. J lost 6 bases, V lost 6 bases, and 9 bases had no gene match. The CDR3 contains 15 residues.

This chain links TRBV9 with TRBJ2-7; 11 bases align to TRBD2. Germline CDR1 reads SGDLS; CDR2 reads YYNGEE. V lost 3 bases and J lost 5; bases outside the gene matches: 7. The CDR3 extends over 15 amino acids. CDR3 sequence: CASSGTSGSFHEQYF. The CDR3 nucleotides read TGTGCCAGCAGCGGAACTAGCGGGAGTTTCCACGAGCAGTACTTC.

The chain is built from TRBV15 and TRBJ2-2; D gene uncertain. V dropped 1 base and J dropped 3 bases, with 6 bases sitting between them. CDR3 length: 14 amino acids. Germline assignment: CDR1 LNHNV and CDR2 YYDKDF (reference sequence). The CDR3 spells CATSRGWDTGELFF. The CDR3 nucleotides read TGTGCCACCAGCAGAGGTTGGGACACCGGGGAGCTGTTTTTT.

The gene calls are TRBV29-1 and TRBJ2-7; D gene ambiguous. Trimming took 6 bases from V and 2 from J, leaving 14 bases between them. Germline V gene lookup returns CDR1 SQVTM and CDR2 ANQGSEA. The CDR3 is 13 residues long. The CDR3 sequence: CSVQKSTTYEQYF. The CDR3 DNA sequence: TGCAGCGTCCAAAAATCAACAACCTACGAGCAGTACTTC.

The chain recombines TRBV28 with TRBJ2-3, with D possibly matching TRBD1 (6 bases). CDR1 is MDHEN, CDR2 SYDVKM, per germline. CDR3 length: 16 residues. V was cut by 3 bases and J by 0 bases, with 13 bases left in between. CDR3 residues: CASSFMGARSTDTQYF. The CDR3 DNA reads TGTGCCAGCAGTTTTATGGGGGCGCGAAGCACAGATACGCAGTATTTT.

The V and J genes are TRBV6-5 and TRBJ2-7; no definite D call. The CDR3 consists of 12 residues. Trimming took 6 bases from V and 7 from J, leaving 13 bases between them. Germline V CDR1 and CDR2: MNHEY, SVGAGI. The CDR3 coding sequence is TGTGCCAGCAGCGAACATCAGCTTGAGCAGTACTTC. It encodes CASSEHQLEQYF.

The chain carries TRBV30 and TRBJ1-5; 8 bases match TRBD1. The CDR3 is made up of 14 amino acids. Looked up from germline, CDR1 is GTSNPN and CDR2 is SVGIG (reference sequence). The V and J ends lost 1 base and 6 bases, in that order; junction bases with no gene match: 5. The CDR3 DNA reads TGTGCCTGGAGTGCAGGGACAGGCGGTCAGCCCCAGCATTTT. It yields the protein CAWSAGTGGQPQHF. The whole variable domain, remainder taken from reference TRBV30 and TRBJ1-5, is SQTIHQWPATLVQPVGSPLSLECTVEGTSNPNLYWYRQAAGRGLQLLFYSVGIGQISSEVPQNLSASRPQDRQFILSSKKLLLSDSGFYLCAWSAGTGGQPQHFGDGTRLSIL.

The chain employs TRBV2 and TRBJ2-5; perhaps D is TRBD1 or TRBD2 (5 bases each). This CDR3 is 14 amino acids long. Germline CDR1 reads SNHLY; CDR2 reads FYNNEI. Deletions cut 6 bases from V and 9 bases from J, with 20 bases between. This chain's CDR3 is CASRLGTAAAAQYF. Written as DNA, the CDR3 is TGTGCCAGCAGACTCGGGACCGCCGCGGCGGCCCAGTACTTC.

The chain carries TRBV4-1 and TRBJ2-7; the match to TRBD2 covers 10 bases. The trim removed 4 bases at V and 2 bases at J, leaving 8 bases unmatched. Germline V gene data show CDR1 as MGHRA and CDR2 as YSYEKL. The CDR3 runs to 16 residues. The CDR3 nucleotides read TGCGCCAGCAGCCGTCCCGGGACTAGCGCAACCTACGAGCAGTACTTC. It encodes CASSRPGTSATYEQYF.

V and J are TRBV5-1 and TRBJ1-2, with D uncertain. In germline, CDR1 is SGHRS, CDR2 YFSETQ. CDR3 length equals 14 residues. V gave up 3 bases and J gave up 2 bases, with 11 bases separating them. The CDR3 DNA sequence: TGCGCCAGCAGCTACACGCACGGGAACTATGGCTACACCTTC. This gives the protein CASSYTHGNYGYTF.

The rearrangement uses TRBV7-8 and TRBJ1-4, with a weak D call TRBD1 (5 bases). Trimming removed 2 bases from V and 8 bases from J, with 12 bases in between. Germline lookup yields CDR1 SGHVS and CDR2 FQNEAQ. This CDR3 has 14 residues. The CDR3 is CASSLKGWGEKLFF. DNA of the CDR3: TGTGCCAGCAGCTTAAAGGGGTGGGGAGAAAAACTGTTTTTT. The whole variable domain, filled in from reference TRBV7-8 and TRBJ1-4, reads GAGVSQSPRYKVAKRGQDVALRCDPISGHVSLFWYQQALGQGPEFLTYFQNEAQLDKSGLPSDRFFAERPEGSVSTLKIQRTQQEDSAVYLCASSLKGWGEKLFFGSGTQLSVL.

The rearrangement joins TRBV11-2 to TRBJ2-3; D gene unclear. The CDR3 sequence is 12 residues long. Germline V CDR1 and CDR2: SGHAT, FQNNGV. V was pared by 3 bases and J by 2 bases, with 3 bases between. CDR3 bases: TGTGCCAGCAGCTTCGCCACAGATACGCAGTATTTT. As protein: CASSFATDTQYF.

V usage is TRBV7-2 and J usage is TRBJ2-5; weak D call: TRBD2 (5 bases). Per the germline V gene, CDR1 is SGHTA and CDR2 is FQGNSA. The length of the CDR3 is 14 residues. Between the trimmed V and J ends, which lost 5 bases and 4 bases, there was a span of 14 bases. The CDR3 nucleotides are TGTGCCAGCAGCCTCGGGCTAGGAGGAGAGACCCAGTACTTC. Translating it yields CASSLGLGGETQYF.

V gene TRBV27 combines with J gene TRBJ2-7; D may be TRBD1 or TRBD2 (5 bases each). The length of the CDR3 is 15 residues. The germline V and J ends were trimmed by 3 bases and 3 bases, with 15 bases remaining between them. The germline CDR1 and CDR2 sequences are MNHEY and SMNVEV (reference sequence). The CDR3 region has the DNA TGTGCCAGCAGTTTTCCCGGGGCCTCGATCTACGAGCAGTACTTC. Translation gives CASSFPGASIYEQYF.

The CDR3 loop is CASSGQNPETQYF. In DNA form, the CDR3 reads TGTGCCAGCAGCGGCCAGAACCCAGAGACCCAGTACTTC. V usage is TRBV7-2 and J usage is TRBJ2-5; D uncertain. V was cut by 5 bases and J by 4 bases, with 11 bases left in between. In germline, CDR1 is SGHTA, CDR2 FQGNSA. CDR3 size: 13 residues. The complete variable domain, with remaining parts taken from reference TRBV7-2 and TRBJ2-5, reads GAGVSQSPSNKVTEKGKDVELRCDPISGHTALYWYRQSLGQGLEFLIYFQGNSAPDKSGLPSDRFSAERTGGSVSTLTIQRTQQEDSAVYLCASSGQNPETQYFGPGTRLLVL.